Listed below are T cell receptor beta chains from one sample, sequenced in a study of blood T cells in healthy people across ages. TCRdb redid the calling of the 5' RACE reads with MiXCR, one entry per CDR3 protein. Counted here are roughly 700,000 distinct CDR3 sequences, approximately 49% occurring once; the ten biggest clones make up roughly 30%. Sequencing used blood. These receptors all stem from a woman aged 60-75 years in good health. Each CDR3 is given with its conserved first and last residue. Fields, in order: D gene, J gene, V gene, clone size, CDR3 DNA, CDR3 protein. A D gene is named only where the DNA matches it firmly. Some rows mark clone size as missing; the rest say once, few, many or name a class of expanded clone.

D gene: .
J gene: TRBJ1-2
V gene: TRBV7-3
clone size: .
CDR3 DNA: TGTGCCAGCAGCCTTGGGACGGCCTATGGCTACACCTTC
CDR3 protein: CASSLGTAYGYTF

D gene: TRBD2
J gene: TRBJ2-7
V gene: TRBV20-1
clone size: .
CDR3 DNA: TGCAGTGCTATACTAGCGGGACTAAACAATGAGCAGTACTTC
CDR3 protein: CSAILAGLNNEQYF

D gene: .
J gene: TRBJ2-5
V gene: TRBV7-2
clone size: few
CDR3 DNA: TGTGCCAGCAGCTTAGAGTGGGGGTACCAAGAGACCCAGTACTTC
CDR3 protein: CASSLEWGYQETQYF

D gene: .
J gene: TRBJ1-1
V gene: TRBV7-2
clone size: few
CDR3 DNA: TGTGCCAGCAGTTCAGGGTTTTATTCGGAAGCTTTCTTT
CDR3 protein: CASSSGFYSEAFF

D gene: TRBD1
J gene: TRBJ2-3
V gene: TRBV20-1
clone size: .
CDR3 DNA: TGCAGTGCTACGGGACAGGGGAGGCCAGATACGCAGTATTTT
CDR3 protein: CSATGQGRPDTQYF

D gene: TRBD1
J gene: TRBJ1-6
V gene: TRBV14
clone size: .
CDR3 DNA: TGTGCCAGCAGCCAAGTAGGGGGCGGATTCTCACCCCTCCACTTT
CDR3 protein: CASSQVGGGFSPLHF

D gene: .
J gene: TRBJ2-1
V gene: TRBV7-2
clone size: .
CDR3 DNA: TGTGCCAGCAGAGTTCAGGGGCCCGACAATGAGCAGTTCTTC
CDR3 protein: CASRVQGPDNEQFF

D gene: .
J gene: TRBJ2-7
V gene: TRBV7-9
clone size: .
CDR3 DNA: TGTGCCAGCAGCCCCCCCAGGGGACGCAACTCCTACGAGCAGTACTTC
CDR3 protein: CASSPPRGRNSYEQYF

D gene: TRBD2
J gene: TRBJ2-7
V gene: TRBV5-6
clone size: .
CDR3 DNA: TGTGCCAGCAGCTTGCAGAGCGCGGGAGACTACGAGCAGTACTTC
CDR3 protein: CASSLQSAGDYEQYF

D gene: TRBD2
J gene: TRBJ2-7
V gene: TRBV4-3
clone size: .
CDR3 DNA: TGCGCCAGCAGCCAGAGACGGGAGGGCCGGTACGAGCAGTACTTC
CDR3 protein: CASSQRREGRYEQYF

D gene: .
J gene: TRBJ2-1
V gene: TRBV7-7
clone size: .
CDR3 DNA: TGTGCCAACAGCTCCCGCTCAGGGGTGGGTGAGCAGTTCTTC
CDR3 protein: CANSSRSGVGEQFF

D gene: TRBD1
J gene: TRBJ2-6
V gene: TRBV3-1
clone size: .
CDR3 DNA: TGTGCCACCGGGACAGTCTCTGGGGCCAACGTCCTGACTTTC
CDR3 protein: CATGTVSGANVLTF

D gene: .
J gene: TRBJ1-1
V gene: TRBV7-2
clone size: .
CDR3 DNA: TGTGCCAGCAGCTTAGCGTTGGCAGTGAACACTGAAGCTTTCTTT
CDR3 protein: CASSLALAVNTEAFF

D gene: TRBD1
J gene: TRBJ2-7
V gene: TRBV10-3
clone size: .
CDR3 DNA: TGTGCCATCACCCGGGACAGGGACTCCTACGAGCAGTACTTC
CDR3 protein: CAITRDRDSYEQYF

D gene: TRBD2
J gene: TRBJ2-5
V gene: TRBV10-3
clone size: few
CDR3 DNA: TGTGCCATCAGTGAGACTAGCGGGAACCAAGAGACCCAGTACTTC
CDR3 protein: CAISETSGNQETQYF

D gene: .
J gene: TRBJ2-7
V gene: TRBV10-3
clone size: few
CDR3 DNA: TGTGCCATCAGTGACGGCTCCTCCTACGAGCAGTACTTC
CDR3 protein: CAISDGSSYEQYF

D gene: .
J gene: TRBJ2-7
V gene: TRBV7-2
clone size: .
CDR3 DNA: TGTGCCAGCAGCTTAGGGTGGGGGAGCTCCTACGAGCAGTACTTC
CDR3 protein: CASSLGWGSSYEQYF

D gene: .
J gene: TRBJ2-7
V gene: TRBV7-2
clone size: .
CDR3 DNA: TGTGCCTCCTCCCACGGCAGGGGCGCCAACGAGCAGTACTTC
CDR3 protein: CASSHGRGANEQYF

D gene: TRBD1
J gene: TRBJ2-3
V gene: TRBV28
clone size: .
CDR3 DNA: TGTGCCAGCAGTTTATCAGGGGGCGGAAGCACAGATACGCAGTATTTT
CDR3 protein: CASSLSGGGSTDTQYF

D gene: .
J gene: TRBJ2-1
V gene: TRBV29-1
clone size: few
CDR3 DNA: TGCAGCGTTGACTCGCAGGCCCATGAGCAGTTCTTC
CDR3 protein: CSVDSQAHEQFF

D gene: .
J gene: TRBJ2-7
V gene: TRBV21-1
clone size: .
CDR3 DNA: TGTGCCAGCAGCAAAAGGAGCAGGGACCCATCCTACGAGCAGTACTTC
CDR3 protein: CASSKRSRDPSYEQYF

D gene: TRBD2
J gene: TRBJ2-3
V gene: TRBV29-1
clone size: .
CDR3 DNA: TGCAGCGTTGAAGAACCTAGCGGGAGAAAGGGGACCACAGATACGCAGTATTTT
CDR3 protein: CSVEEPSGRKGTTDTQYF